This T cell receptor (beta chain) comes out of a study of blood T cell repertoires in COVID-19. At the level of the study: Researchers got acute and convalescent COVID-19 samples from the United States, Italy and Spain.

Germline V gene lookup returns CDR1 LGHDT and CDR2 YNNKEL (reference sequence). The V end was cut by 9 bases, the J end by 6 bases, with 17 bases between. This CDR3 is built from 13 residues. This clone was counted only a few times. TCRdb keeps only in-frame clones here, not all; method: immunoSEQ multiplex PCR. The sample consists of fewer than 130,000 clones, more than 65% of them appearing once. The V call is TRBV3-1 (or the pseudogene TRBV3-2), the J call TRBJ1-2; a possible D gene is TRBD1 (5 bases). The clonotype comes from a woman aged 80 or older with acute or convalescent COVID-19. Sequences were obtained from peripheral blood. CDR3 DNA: TGTGCCAGTTCCCGGGTTGTGGACAATGGCTACACCTTC. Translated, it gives CASSRVVDNGYTF.